This is a list of T cell receptor beta chains from one sample in a study of CD8 T cells in Susac syndrome. One entry per CDR3 protein, called by TCRdb with MiXCR from the immunoSEQ multiplex PCR reads. The table has under 250,000 distinct CDR3 sequences, around 93% seen once. The sequenced material came from CD4+ T cells from PBMCs. These receptors were collected from a human donor with multiple sclerosis. Both conserved end residues are part of each CDR3. Size tells how often a clone was seen (once, few, many) or the class of an expanded clone, and some rows leave it out.

size	J	V	CDR3
-	TRBJ1-5	TRBV20-1	CSASAVRQPQHF
-	TRBJ2-6	TRBV6-1	CASSPRDRDTRISGANVLTF
-	TRBJ1-3	TRBV29-1	CSVDVGVSGNTIYF
once	TRBJ2-3	TRBV11-3	CASSLVPGSTTDTQYF
-	TRBJ2-7	TRBV5-6	CASSTGLGYEQYF
-	TRBJ2-3	TRBV3-1	CASSQLGDTQYF
-	TRBJ1-1	TRBV15	CATSGWGYGNTEAFF
few	TRBJ2-2	TRBV6-1	CASSERVNTGELFF
-	TRBJ1-1	TRBV7-3	CASSPAGGNTEAFF
-	TRBJ2-3	TRBV7-3	CANLNAGVGTDTQYF